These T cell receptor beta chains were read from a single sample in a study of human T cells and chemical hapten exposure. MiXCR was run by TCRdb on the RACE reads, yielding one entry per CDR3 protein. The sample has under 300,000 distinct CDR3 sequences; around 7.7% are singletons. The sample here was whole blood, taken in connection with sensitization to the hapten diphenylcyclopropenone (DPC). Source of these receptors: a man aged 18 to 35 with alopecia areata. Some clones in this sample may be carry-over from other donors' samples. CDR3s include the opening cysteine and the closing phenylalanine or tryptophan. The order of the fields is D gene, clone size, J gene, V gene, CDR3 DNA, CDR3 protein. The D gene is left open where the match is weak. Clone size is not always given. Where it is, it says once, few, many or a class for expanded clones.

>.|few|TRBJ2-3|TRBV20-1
TGCAGTGCTTGCCCCGTCGCAACAGATACGCAGTATTTT
CSACPVATDTQYF
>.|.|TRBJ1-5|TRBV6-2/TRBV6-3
TGTGCCAGCAGGAGCCGCCGGGACAATAGCAATCAGCCCCAGCATTTT
CASRSRRDNSNQPQHF
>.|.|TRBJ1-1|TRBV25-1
TGTGCCAGCGGGGAGGGTACTGAAGCTTTCTTT
CASGEGTEAFF
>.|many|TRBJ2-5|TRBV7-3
TGTGCCAGCAGCTTATCCCGTAGCATGAGAGAGACCCAGTACTTC
CASSLSRSMRETQYF
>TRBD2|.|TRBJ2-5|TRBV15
TGTGCCACCAGCAGAGTTGCTAGCGGAGAGACCCAGTACTTC
CATSRVASGETQYF
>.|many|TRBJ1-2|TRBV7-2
TGTGCCAGCAGCTTAGCGTCAGTTAACTATGGCTACACCTTC
CASSLASVNYGYTF
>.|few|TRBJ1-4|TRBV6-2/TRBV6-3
TGTGCCAGCAGTTACGGCGCGACAACTAATGAAAAACTGTTTTTT
CASSYGATTNEKLFF
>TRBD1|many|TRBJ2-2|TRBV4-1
TGCGCCAGCAGCCAAGACCACAGGGACAGCACCGGGGAGCTGTTTTTT
CASSQDHRDSTGELFF
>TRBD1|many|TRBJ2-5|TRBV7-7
TGTGCCAGCAGCTTAGCGTCAGGGGGACGAGAGACCCAGTACTTC
CASSLASGGRETQYF
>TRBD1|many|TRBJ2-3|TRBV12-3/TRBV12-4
TGTGCCAGCAGTCTGGGACAGGCGCTAGATACGCAGTATTTT
CASSLGQALDTQYF
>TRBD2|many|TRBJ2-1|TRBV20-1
TGCAGTGCTAGAGATCCGGCTAGCGGTGTTTACAATGAGCAGTTCTTC
CSARDPASGVYNEQFF
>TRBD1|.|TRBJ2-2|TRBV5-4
TGTGCCAGCAGCTTTGGACAGGGGGCTATGTCCGGGGAGCTGTTTTTT
CASSFGQGAMSGELFF
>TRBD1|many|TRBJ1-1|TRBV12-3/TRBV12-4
TGTGCCAGCAGCCGGACAGGGAACACTGAAGCTTTCTTT
CASSRTGNTEAFF
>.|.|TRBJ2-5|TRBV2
TGTGCCAGCAGTGAATATGGGCAGATACAAGAGACCCAGTACTTC
CASSEYGQIQETQYF
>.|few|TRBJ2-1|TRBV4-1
TGCGCCAGCAGCCAACTCGCGTACAGGGGAGGGCTTTACAATGAGCAGTTCTTC
CASSQLAYRGGLYNEQFF
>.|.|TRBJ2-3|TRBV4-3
TGCGCCAGCAGCCAAGATAGGGGGGAGGCCACAGATACGCAGTATTTT
CASSQDRGEATDTQYF
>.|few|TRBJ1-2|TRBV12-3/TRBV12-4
TGTGCCAGCAGTGGCGACGGGCGAAACTATGGCTACACCTTC
CASSGDGRNYGYTF
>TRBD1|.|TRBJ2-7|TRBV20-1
TGCAGTGTAAGGACAGGGGTTCACGAGCAGTACTTC
CSVRTGVHEQYF